The present TCR beta chain was sequenced within a study of T-cell memory formation after mild COVID-19. The study, taken as a whole, reports: Still unconfirmed is whether the second-wave clones peaking on day 37 recognized SARS-CoV-2.

This clonotype turned up a few times. Its antigen is unidentified. TCRdb itself ran the 5' RACE reads through MiXCR, one entry per CDR3 protein. This sample carries about 400,000 distinct CDR3 sequences, around a quarter of them seen once, and the ten largest clones take around 13%. Trimming removed 5 bases from V and 1 base from J, with 18 bases in between. The germline V gene encodes CDR1 SGHVS and CDR2 FQNEAQ. The CDR3 consists of 17 residues. Material: PBMCs or a T cell subset sorted from them (not recorded which). The chain links TRBV7-8 to TRBJ2-1; TRBD2 might be the D (5 bases). The sequence derives from an adult woman who had mild COVID-19 (a few samples of this study predate the infection). Cell type and time point are not known. The CDR3 region is CASSARTRGKSYNEQFF. The CDR3 nucleotides are TGTGCCAGCAGCGCCCGTACCCGGGGTAAGTCCTACAATGAGCAGTTCTTC.